Listed here are 29 T cell receptor beta chains from one sample, sequenced in a study of cytomegalovirus exposure and HLA in healthy donors. 13 Jbeta primers and 60 Vbeta primers were used for the PCR. Produced via immunoSEQ multiplex PCR; TCRdb's table is partial and in-frame only. This sample has about 180,000 clones, with 70% to 75% found just once. The sequenced sample was PBMCs. These TCRs come from a male donor in good health and CMV-seronegative.

CDR3 amino acids: CASSLGGGTEAFF. The CDR3, as DNA: TGTGCCAGCAGTTTGGGGGGAGGCACTGAAGCTTTCTTT. The chain has TRBV6-1 and TRBJ1-1; D is perhaps TRBD1 (5 bases). Trimming took off 5 bases at V and 4 bases at J, with 11 bases between the two ends. CDR3 size: 13 residues. Germline V lookup: CDR1 MNHNS, CDR2 SASEGT.

This clone was detected a few times. This chain connects TRBV7-3 to TRBJ2-1; D is unresolved. V was trimmed by 5 bases and J by 3 bases, leaving 14 bases between them. The germline gives CDR1 SGHTA, CDR2 FQGTGA. This CDR3 region has 15 residues. CDR3: CASSRQGLVYNEQFF. DNA for the CDR3: TGTGCCAGCAGCCGACAAGGATTGGTCTACAATGAGCAGTTCTTC.

V gene TRBV6-5 combines with J gene TRBJ1-5, with D tentatively TRBD1 (5 bases). Germline lookup yields CDR1 MNHEY and CDR2 SVGAGI. V was clipped by 2 bases and J by 3 bases, with 8 bases between them. There are 14 residues in the CDR3. CDR3 loop: CASSYGGDNQPQHF. Written as DNA, the CDR3 is TGTGCCAGCAGTTACGGGGGGGACAATCAGCCCCAGCATTTT.

The V gene is TRBV11-3, the J gene TRBJ2-1, with 11 bases fitting TRBD2. This CDR3 region has 17 residues. Looked up from germline, CDR1 is SGHNT and CDR2 is YENEEA. J was trimmed by 4 bases and V by 5 bases; bases with no gene match: 10. The CDR3 region has the DNA TGTGCCAGCAGCCTTAACCACAGACTAGCGGGGTACAATGAGCAGTTCTTC. Its protein product is CASSLNHRLAGYNEQFF.

The sample holds a few counts of this clone. The rearrangement links TRBV27 to TRBJ2-7; 7 nucleotides align to TRBD1. In germline, CDR1 is MNHEY, CDR2 SMNVEV (reference sequence). The CDR3 runs to 14 residues. The trim removed 6 bases at V and 2 bases at J, leaving 7 bases unmatched. DNA for the CDR3: TGTGCCAGCAGGCCGGGACAGAGGACCTACGAGCAGTACTTC. The encoded protein is CASRPGQRTYEQYF.

This chain's CDR3 is CSVGRGTGGNEQYF. CDR3 sequence (DNA): TGCAGCGTTGGGCGCGGGACAGGGGGCAACGAGCAGTACTTC. The V gene is TRBV29-1, the J gene TRBJ2-7; 12 bases line up with TRBD1. Germline loops: CDR1 SQVTM, CDR2 ANQGSEA. The ends lost 4 bases at V and 5 bases at J; junction bases unmatched: 6. There are 14 residues in the CDR3.

For this clone: Sequence at one end of the junction differs from germline and may be a read error. This chain links TRBV28 with TRBJ2-7; D call uncertain. The germline CDR1 and CDR2 sequences are MDHEN and SYDVKM. This CDR3 comprises 12 residues. The CDR3 sequence: CASSLGTPNEDF. CDR3 DNA sequence: TGTGCCAGCAGCCTTGGCACTCCCAATGAGGATTTC.

The genes are TRBV7-9 and TRBJ1-1; D unclear. CDR3 size: 13 residues. Germline values: CDR1 SEHNR, CDR2 FQNEAQ (reference sequence). V gave up 5 bases and J gave up 2 bases, with 9 bases separating them. For the CDR3, the DNA is TGTGCCAGCAGCCGCGGGTCAAACACTGAAGCTTTCTTT. Translation gives CASSRGSNTEAFF.

The CDR3 DNA sequence: TGTGCCTGGAGTGTACCCGGACAGGCGTCCTACGAGCAGTACTTC. The encoded protein is CAWSVPGQASYEQYF. The V call is TRBV30, the J call TRBJ2-7; 7 nucleotides agree with TRBD1. The CDR3 is made up of 15 amino acids. CDR1 is GTSNPN and CDR2 is SVGIG in the germline V gene (reference sequence). Losses at the gene ends were 0 bases for V and 1 base for J; bases not matched to a gene: 6.

The CDR3 reads CASTPWRHGSSTNEKLFF. Here the CDR3 DNA reads TGTGCCAGCACCCCTTGGCGGCACGGAAGCTCAACTAATGAAAAACTGTTTTTT. J is TRBJ1-4 and V is TRBV28; D uncertain. V lost 7 bases and J 0 bases, leaving 21 bases between the germline ends. CDR1 is MDHEN, CDR2 SYDVKM, per germline. CDR3 length equals 18 residues. Together with reference TRBV28 and TRBJ1-4, the CDR3 gives the full variable domain: DVKVTQSSRYLVKRTGEKVFLECVQDMDHENMFWYRQDPGLGLRLIYFSYDVKMKEKGDIPEGYSVSREKKERFSLILESASTNQTSMYLCASTPWRHGSSTNEKLFFGSGTQLSVL.

The rearrangement joins TRBV14 to TRBJ1-1, with no clear D. Trimming took 1 base from V and 1 from J, leaving 7 bases between them. The CDR3 is 14 residues long. Per germline, CDR1 SGHDN and CDR2 FVKESK. CDR3 sequence (DNA): TGTGCCAGCAGCCAAGGGGTAGCGAACACTGAAGCTTTCTTT. Translation gives CASSQGVANTEAFF.

A single count supports this clone. This rearrangement joins TRBV2 to TRBJ2-1; D is perhaps TRBD2 (6 bases). Deletions cut 1 base from V and 5 bases from J, with 15 bases between. Germline V gives CDR1 SNHLY, CDR2 FYNNEI. This CDR3 contains 16 residues. The CDR3 reads CASSEGGLPMDNEQFF. As DNA, the CDR3 is TGTGCCAGCAGTGAAGGCGGACTACCTATGGACAATGAGCAGTTCTTC.

This chain joins TRBV4-3 and TRBJ2-3; possibly TRBD2 for D (6 bases). Trimming removed 1 base from V and 0 bases from J, with 11 bases in between. CDR1 is LGHNA and CDR2 is YSLEER in the germline V gene. The CDR3 consists of 16 residues. The CDR3 coding sequence is TGCGCCAGCAGCCAAGGGGACTCTCTTAGCACAGATACGCAGTATTTT. Protein product: CASSQGDSLSTDTQYF.

A single count supports this clone. The chain uses TRBV29-1 and TRBJ2-5; D perhaps matches TRBD2 (6 bases). CDR1 SQVTM and CDR2 ANQGSEA come from the germline V gene. Trimming cost V 3 bases and J 2 bases, with 16 bases left between them. This CDR3 contains 15 residues. In DNA, the CDR3 is TGCAGCGTTGACCCCTGGGCGGGGCGGCAAGAGACCCAGTACTTC. It specifies CSVDPWAGRQETQYF.

The chain recombines TRBV6-1 with TRBJ1-5, with 8 bases identical to TRBD1. V was clipped by 8 bases and J by 16 bases; unmatched bases: 16. The CDR3 contains 13 residues. Germline loops: CDR1 MNHNS, CDR2 SASEGT. The CDR3 DNA reads TGTGCCAGCGGAGAGTTGGATCCGGGACAGGAACATTTT. Translating it yields CASGELDPGQEHF.

The chain carries TRBV28 and TRBJ2-3; TRBD2 matches at 7 bases. From germline, CDR1 is MDHEN and CDR2 SYDVKM. V shed 5 bases and J 2 bases; nucleotides not matched to a gene: 7. The CDR3 covers 15 residues. CDR3 sequence (DNA): TGTGCCAGCAGTCGCGGGAGTATTTACACAGATACGCAGTATTTT. Translating it yields CASSRGSIYTDTQYF.

This sequence joins TRBV6-6 and TRBJ1-2, with D perhaps TRBD1 (5 bases). The CDR3 sequence is 14 residues long. Trimming removed 0 bases at V and 3 bases at J, with 8 bases between. The germline V gene has CDR1 MNHNY and CDR2 SVGAGI (reference sequence). Here the CDR3 reads CASSYSSRDYGYTF. CDR3 in DNA: TGTGCCAGCAGTTACTCGAGCAGGGACTATGGCTACACCTTC.

The chain couples TRBV28 to TRBJ2-3; D ambiguous. Looked up from germline, CDR1 is MDHEN and CDR2 is SYDVKM. This CDR3 is 15 amino acids long. The germline V and J ends were trimmed by 5 bases and 2 bases, with 14 bases remaining between them. The CDR3 spells CASSHVYRFTDTQYF. The DNA of the CDR3 is TGTGCCAGCAGTCATGTATATCGGTTCACAGATACGCAGTATTTT. The variable domain in full, with the rest retrieved from reference TRBV28 and TRBJ2-3, is DVKVTQSSRYLVKRTGEKVFLECVQDMDHENMFWYRQDPGLGLRLIYFSYDVKMKEKGDIPEGYSVSREKKERFSLILESASTNQTSMYLCASSHVYRFTDTQYFGPGTRLTVL.

This clone showed up just a few times. This chain connects TRBV28 to TRBJ1-6, with 10 bases matching TRBD1. This CDR3 is built from 18 residues. CDR1 is MDHEN and CDR2 is SYDVKM in the germline V gene. With 2 bases clipped from V and 4 bases from J, the junction kept 8 bases outside the gene matches. The CDR3 spells CASSLIAGTGEYNSPLHF. CDR3 DNA: TGTGCCAGCAGTTTAATCGCAGGGACAGGGGAATATAATTCACCCCTCCACTTT.

This clone was counted a single time. This chain joins TRBV29-1 and TRBJ1-1; weak D call: TRBD1 (6 bases). Trimming pared 1 base from V and 1 base from J, leaving 13 bases between. The germline V gene encodes CDR1 SQVTM and CDR2 ANQGSEA. This CDR3 has 15 amino acids. The CDR3 loop is CSVEGDTSQNTEAFF. In DNA, the CDR3 is TGCAGCGTTGAAGGGGACACGAGTCAGAACACTGAAGCTTTCTTT.

This chain links TRBV7-2 with TRBJ2-3, with a weak D call TRBD2 (6 bases). CDR1 SGHTA and CDR2 FQGNSA come from the germline V gene. The CDR3 length is 15 residues. The V end was cut by 2 bases, the J end by 6 bases, with 15 bases between. CDR3 protein: CASSLMGGASDTQYF. The CDR3 DNA reads TGTGCCAGCAGCTTAATGGGCGGGGCATCGGATACGCAGTATTTT.

The rearrangement links TRBV25-1 to TRBJ2-1; maybe TRBD1 (7 bases). CDR1 MGHDK and CDR2 SYGVNS come from the germline V gene. Trimming cost V 1 base and J 0 bases, with 10 bases left between them. The CDR3 runs 16 residues. The CDR3 loop is CASSELEGASYNEQFF. In DNA form, the CDR3 reads TGTGCCAGCAGTGAATTGGAGGGGGCCTCCTACAATGAGCAGTTCTTC.

V gene TRBV7-2 combines with J gene TRBJ1-5; 9 bases agree with TRBD1. The germline CDR1 and CDR2 sequences are SGHTA and FQGNSA. The CDR3 consists of 20 residues. Trimming at V came to 0 bases and at J to 1 base, leaving 13 bases not matched to a gene. The CDR3 sequence: CASSLAQTGGRFGSNQPQHF. DNA of the CDR3: TGTGCCAGCAGCTTAGCGCAAACAGGGGGCAGGTTTGGGAGCAATCAGCCCCAGCATTTT.

The gene calls are TRBV2 and TRBJ2-2, with a possible D match to TRBD1 (5 bases). CDR1 SNHLY and CDR2 FYNNEI come from the germline V gene. V was clipped by 6 bases and J by 2 bases, with 7 bases between them. The CDR3 has 13 residues. This chain's CDR3 is CASRTANTGELFF. DNA for the CDR3: TGTGCCAGCAGGACAGCTAACACCGGGGAGCTGTTTTTT.

This chain joins TRBV30 and TRBJ2-1; D call uncertain. Trimming stripped 0 bases from V and 3 bases from J, with 6 bases between. The CDR3 extends over 13 amino acids. Germline values: CDR1 GTSNPN, CDR2 SVGIG (reference sequence). The CDR3: CAWSVTSYNEQFF. The CDR3 coding sequence is TGTGCCTGGAGTGTAACAAGCTACAATGAGCAGTTCTTC.

The chain is built from TRBV6-5 and TRBJ1-5; no clear D gene. V shed 0 bases and J shed 5 bases, with 11 bases lying between them. The CDR3 spans 15 residues. Germline CDR1 is MNHEY and CDR2 is SVGAGI. Written as DNA, the CDR3 is TGTGCCAGCAGTTACTCGAGAGGTAAAGATCAGCCCCAGCATTTT. Residues: CASSYSRGKDQPQHF.

The V gene is TRBV15, the J gene TRBJ2-7; D may be TRBD2 (7 bases). CDR3 length: 14 residues. Trimming stripped 0 bases from V and 4 bases from J, with 10 bases between. Germline-derived CDR1 and CDR2 are LNHNV and YYDKDF (reference sequence). The CDR3 sequence: CATSRDRGGYEQYF. The DNA for the CDR3 is TGTGCCACCAGCAGAGATAGGGGGGGGTACGAGCAGTACTTC.

The genes are TRBV10-3 and TRBJ2-1, with TRBD2 matching 8 bases. With V trimmed by 2 bases and J by 8 bases, 8 bases remained unmatched. Looked up from germline, CDR1 is ENHRY and CDR2 is SYGVKD. The CDR3 spans 15 residues. DNA of the CDR3: TGTGCCATCAGTGAGCTAGCGGGTAAGCGTGATGAGCAGTTCTTC. Amino acid sequence: CAISELAGKRDEQFF.

This clone has only a few counts. The J gene is TRBJ2-1, the V gene TRBV29-1; 9 positions agree with TRBD2. The germline V gene encodes CDR1 SQVTM and CDR2 ANQGSEA. The CDR3 runs to 14 residues. V was pared by 7 bases and J by 7 bases, with 11 bases of the junction left unmatched. The CDR3 here is CSGEGGRAGNEQFF. Written as DNA, the CDR3 is TGCAGCGGGGAGGGCGGGAGGGCCGGGAATGAGCAGTTCTTC.